This T cell receptor beta chain was found in a study of T cell responses to AZD1222 COVID-19 vaccine. Study in general: Timing groups of about 4 and about 12 weeks for second doses were pooled.

Libraries were prepared by immunoSEQ multiplex PCR; TCRdb keeps only in-frame clonotypes and omits some of them. This table has roughly 150,000 clones, around 88% appearing once. Concerning this clone itself: The target antigen is unknown.

Regarding the study as a whole: Dominant CD4 TCR responses targeted spike regions 160-218 and 743-854. Reportedly, close to half of spike-specific TCRs are directed against unmutated variant regions.

The specimen was peripheral blood, collected on day 0 of AZD1222 vaccination. The TCR originated in an adult in good health.

The CDR3 spells CASSVDGYSYNEQFF. DNA of the CDR3: TGTGCCAGCAGCGTAGACGGCTACTCCTACAATGAGCAGTTCTTC. The chain carries TRBV9 and TRBJ2-1; unclear D gene. V lost 0 bases and J lost 0, with 7 bases in between. CDR1 is SGDLS and CDR2 is YYNGEE in the germline V gene. The CDR3 loop spans 15 amino acids.